These 20 T cell receptor beta chains originate from one sample sequenced in a study of T cell responses to AZD1222 COVID-19 vaccine. Assay used: immunoSEQ multiplex PCR; TCRdb lists only in-frame clones, some missing. The sample lists some 180,000 clones; about nine tenths were seen once. Specimen: peripheral blood, collected 28 days after the second AZD1222 dose. All receptors come from an adult who received the AZD1222 COVID-19 vaccine.

The chain joins TRBV7-6 to TRBJ2-3, with D perhaps TRBD1 (6 bases). The germline CDR1 and CDR2 sequences are SGHVS and FNYEAQ. The germline V and J ends were trimmed by 0 bases and 5 bases, with 15 bases remaining between them. The CDR3 is 16 residues long. This CDR3 is CASSLARTTRGDTQYF. The CDR3 DNA is TGTGCCAGCAGCTTAGCCCGGACAACCAGGGGAGATACGCAGTATTTT. The whole variable domain, remainder taken from reference TRBV7-6 and TRBJ2-3, is GAGVSQSPRYKVTKRGQDVALRCDPISGHVSLYWYRQALGQGPEFLTYFNYEAQQDKSGLPNDRFSAERPEGSISTLTIQRTEQRDSAMYRCASSLARTTRGDTQYFGPGTRLTVL.

The genes are TRBV5-1 and TRBJ2-3; D is uncertain. Per the germline V gene, CDR1 is SGHRS and CDR2 is YFSETQ. Trimming removed 5 bases at V and 4 bases at J, with 8 bases between. This CDR3 spans 12 amino acids. The CDR3 sequence is CASSFNSDTQYF. The CDR3 nucleotides read TGCGCCAGCAGTTTCAACTCAGATACGCAGTATTTT.

The genes are TRBV6-5 and TRBJ1-2; D is uncertain. The CDR3 covers 13 residues. V lost 5 bases to trimming and J lost 4 bases, with 11 bases between them. Germline-derived CDR1 and CDR2 are MNHEY and SVGAGI. The CDR3 region has the DNA TGTGCCAGCAGTACGCTGGGGAGCTATGGCTACACCTTC. Amino acids: CASSTLGSYGYTF.

The genes are TRBV6-5 and TRBJ1-2; 11 bases are a match to TRBD1. Germline assignment: CDR1 MNHEY and CDR2 SVGAGI. J gave up 4 bases and V 2 bases, and 3 bases lay outside the gene matches. The CDR3 length is 15 residues. CDR3 nucleotide sequence: TGTGCCAGCAGTTACCGGGACAGGGGGATCTATGGCTACACCTTC. This encodes CASSYRDRGIYGYTF.

This rearrangement joins TRBV7-3 to TRBJ2-1; D uncertain. V lost 5 bases, J lost 2 bases, and 13 bases lay in between. Germline assignment: CDR1 SGHTA and CDR2 FQGTGA. This CDR3 is built from 15 residues. The CDR3 nucleotides read TGTGCCAGCAGCCACCCAGGATACACCTACAATGAGCAGTTCTTC. Translating it yields CASSHPGYTYNEQFF. The full variable domain, rest sourced from reference TRBV7-3 and TRBJ2-1, is GAGVSQTPSNKVTEKGKYVELRCDPISGHTALYWYRQSLGQGPEFLIYFQGTGAADDSGLPNDRFFAVRPEGSVSTLKIQRTERGDSAVYLCASSHPGYTYNEQFFGPGTRLTVL.

This chain connects TRBV10-3 to TRBJ1-2; TRBD1 matches at 8 bases. From germline, CDR1 is ENHRY and CDR2 SYGVKD. J gave up 8 bases and V 7 bases, and 12 bases lay outside the gene matches. CDR3 size: 14 residues. The CDR3 reads CAITPDRALYGYTF. CDR3 coding DNA: TGTGCCATCACCCCGGACAGGGCCCTTTACGGCTACACCTTC.

The V gene is TRBV10-1, the J gene TRBJ1-3; TRBD1 matches at 9 bases. Trimming at V came to 2 bases and at J to 5 bases, leaving 7 bases not matched to a gene. Germline CDR1 and CDR2: WNHNN and SYGVQD (reference sequence). CDR3 length: 16 residues. The CDR3: CASSERGTGIRNTIYF. Written as DNA, the CDR3 is TGCGCCAGCAGTGAGCGCGGGACAGGGATTAGAAACACCATATATTTT.

The chain couples TRBV19 to TRBJ2-5; D is perhaps TRBD1 (6 bases). This CDR3 region has 14 residues. Germline V gene lookup returns CDR1 LNHDA and CDR2 SQIVND (reference sequence). V dropped 5 bases and J dropped 5 bases, with 15 bases sitting between them. The chain's CDR3 is CASSHRQVTETQYF. The CDR3 nucleotides are TGTGCCAGTAGTCACAGACAGGTTACGGAGACCCAGTACTTC.

CDR3 nucleotide sequence: TGTGCCTGGAGTGCAGGGGGGATTAACTATGGCTACACCTTC. Translation gives CAWSAGGINYGYTF. The chain uses TRBV30 and TRBJ1-2, with TRBD1 matching over 7 bases. The CDR3 sequence is 14 residues long. V was pared by 1 base and J by 1 base, with 3 bases of the junction left unmatched. Germline CDR1 reads GTSNPN; CDR2 reads SVGIG (reference sequence).

The J gene is TRBJ1-2, the V gene TRBV28, with D possibly TRBD1 on 6 matching bases. The germline CDR1 and CDR2 sequences are MDHEN and SYDVKM. This CDR3 contains 14 residues. Between the trimmed V and J ends, which lost 5 bases and 7 bases, there was a span of 17 bases. CDR3 coding DNA: TGTGCCAGCAGTCCGAATCAGGGGATGGGTGGCTACACCTTC. Its protein is CASSPNQGMGGYTF.

For this clone: At one end, the junction sequence differs from germline, possibly due to a read error. The genes are TRBV7-9 and TRBJ2-2; D unclear. This CDR3 has 16 amino acids. Germline V lookup: CDR1 SEHNR, CDR2 FQNEAQ (reference sequence). This CDR3 reads CASSVATPQIIGELFF. The CDR3 DNA reads as TGTGCCAGCAGCGTAGCAACACCCCAGATTATCGGGGAGCTGTTTTTT.

The J gene is TRBJ2-7, the V gene TRBV14; 7 bases are a match to TRBD1. After removal of 1 base from V and 0 bases from J, the junction contained 3 bases not matched to a gene. Germline CDR1 SGHDN, CDR2 FVKESK. CDR3 size: 15 residues. CDR3 in DNA: TGTGCCAGCAGCCAAGGAGGGACAGTCTCCTACGAGCAGTACTTC. Its protein is CASSQGGTVSYEQYF. Looking up the rest from reference TRBV14 and TRBJ2-7 gives the full variable domain: EAGVTQFPSHSVIEKGQTVTLRCDPISGHDNLYWYRRVMGKEIKFLLHFVKESKQDESGMPNNRFLAERTGGTYSTLKVQPAELEDSGVYFCASSQGGTVSYEQYFGPGTRLTVT.

The chain carries TRBV9 and TRBJ1-1; D remains ambiguous. Trimming left V 3 bases short and J 4 bases short, with 10 bases between. This CDR3 contains 13 residues. The germline gives CDR1 SGDLS, CDR2 YYNGEE. DNA of the CDR3: TGTGCCAGCAGCGCCTTAGTCGGCACTGAAGCTTTCTTT. Protein sequence: CASSALVGTEAFF.

The chain joins TRBV5-6 to TRBJ2-2, with D unresolved. CDR3 size: 14 residues. Germline V gene data show CDR1 as SGHDT and CDR2 as YYEEEE. Trimming removed 0 bases from V and 4 bases from J, with 7 bases in between. CDR3 protein: CASSLVRSTGELFF. For the CDR3, the DNA is TGTGCCAGCAGCTTGGTTCGGAGCACCGGGGAGCTGTTTTTT.

The chain employs TRBV7-6 and TRBJ1-2; possibly TRBD1 for D (5 bases). The V gene's germline CDR1 is SGHVS and CDR2 FNYEAQ. The V end lost 2 bases, the J end lost 4 bases, and 20 bases lay between the germline ends. The CDR3 sequence is 17 residues long. The CDR3 spells CASSLSLGVGDGYGYTF. CDR3 coding DNA: TGTGCCAGCAGCTTAAGCTTGGGGGTGGGGGATGGCTATGGCTACACCTTC.

The count of this clone is one. V and J are TRBV6-1 and TRBJ1-2; no definite D call. Trimming pared 0 bases from V and 6 bases from J, leaving 5 bases between. Per the germline V gene, CDR1 is MNHNS and CDR2 is SASEGT. The CDR3 runs to 12 residues. The CDR3 bases are TGTGCCAGCAGTGAAGCCGGGGATGGCTACACCTTC. It specifies CASSEAGDGYTF.

The V gene is TRBV7-2, the J gene TRBJ1-2, with 8 bases aligning to TRBD1. The CDR3 contains 14 residues. Trimming removed 5 bases from V and 4 bases from J; junction bases left unmatched: 6. Germline-derived CDR1 and CDR2 are SGHTA and FQGNSA. CDR3 sequence reads: CASSAPGGAYGYTF. DNA for the CDR3: TGTGCCAGCAGCGCCCCAGGGGGCGCCTATGGCTACACCTTC.

This chain uses TRBV2 with TRBJ1-2, with 8 positions matching TRBD1. The junction had 9 bases not matched to a gene; V was cut back by 5 bases and J by 7 bases. The CDR3 has 14 amino acids. Germline V CDR1 and CDR2: SNHLY, FYNNEI. CDR3 nucleotide sequence: TGTGCCAGCAGTCTGGACAGGGCGGGGGCTGGCTACACCTTC. Translation gives CASSLDRAGAGYTF. Complete variable domain (other parts from reference TRBV2 and TRBJ1-2): EPEVTQTPSHQVTQMGQEVILRCVPISNHLYFYWYRQILGQKVEFLVSFYNNEISEKSEIFDDQFSVERPDGSNFTLKIRSTKLEDSAMYFCASSLDRAGAGYTFGSGTRLTVV.

V and J are TRBV2 and TRBJ2-2; D is perhaps TRBD2 (5 bases). CDR3 size: 16 residues. In germline, CDR1 is SNHLY, CDR2 FYNNEI. The V end was cut by 6 bases, the J end by 1 base, with 15 bases between. CDR3 DNA sequence: TGTGCCAGCAGCCCCTATTCAGGACTGAACACCGGGGAGCTGTTTTTT. Residues: CASSPYSGLNTGELFF. The variable domain in full, completed from reference TRBV2 and TRBJ2-2, reads EPEVTQTPSHQVTQMGQEVILRCVPISNHLYFYWYRQILGQKVEFLVSFYNNEISEKSEIFDDQFSVERPDGSNFTLKIRSTKLEDSAMYFCASSPYSGLNTGELFFGEGSRLTVL.

The rearrangement uses TRBV27 and TRBJ2-6; D gene uncertain. CDR3 size: 15 residues. CDR1 and CDR2 (germline): MNHEY, SMNVEV (reference sequence). V dropped 1 base and J dropped 0 bases, with 4 bases sitting between them. The CDR3 nucleotides are TGTGCCAGCAGTTTATGGGGCTCTGGGGCCAACGTCCTGACTTTC. Its translation: CASSLWGSGANVLTF.